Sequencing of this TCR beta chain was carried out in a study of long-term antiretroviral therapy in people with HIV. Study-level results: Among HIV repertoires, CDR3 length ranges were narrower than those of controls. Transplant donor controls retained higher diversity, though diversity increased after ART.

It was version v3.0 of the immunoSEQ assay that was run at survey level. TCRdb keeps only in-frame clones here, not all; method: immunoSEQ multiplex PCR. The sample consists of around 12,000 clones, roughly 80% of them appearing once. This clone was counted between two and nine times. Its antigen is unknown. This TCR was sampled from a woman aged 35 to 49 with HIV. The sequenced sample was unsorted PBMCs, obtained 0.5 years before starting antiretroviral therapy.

For the CDR3, the DNA is TGTGCCAGTAGCCAGACAGTGGTTGGGGGCTACACCTTC. Its protein is CASSQTVVGGYTF. This chain links TRBV19 with TRBJ1-2, with a possible D match to TRBD1 (5 bases). Trimming left V 6 bases short and J 8 bases short, with 16 bases between. From germline, CDR1 is LNHDA and CDR2 SQIVND (reference sequence). The CDR3 totals 13 residues.